The present entry profiles one TCR beta chain with its context. TCRdb's copy holds only in-frame clones and misses some; the assay was immunoSEQ multiplex PCR. Altogether some 150,000 clones are present, 80% to 90% being singletons, with the ten largest covering 11%. The sample is drawn from a study of blood T cell repertoires in COVID-19. Study information: The United States, Italy and Spain supplied acute and convalescent COVID-19 samples.

The sequencing input was peripheral blood. The sequence came from a woman in her fifties or sixties with COVID-19, enrolled during active disease.

CDR3 sequence: CATSDASGSPVAQYF. The CDR3 DNA is TGTGCCACCAGTGACGCTAGCGGGAGCCCCGTTGCCCAGTACTTC. The gene calls are TRBV24-1 and TRBJ2-5; 10 positions agree with TRBD2. There are 15 residues in the CDR3. Germline V CDR1 and CDR2: KGHDR, SFDVKD. The ends lost 4 bases at V and 9 bases at J; junction bases unmatched: 10.